This T cell receptor (beta chain) was sequenced in a study of radiotherapy plus CTLA-4 blockade in lung cancer. Assay: immunoSEQ multiplex PCR; the TCRdb copy retains only in-frame clones and omits some. The table lists about 110,000 clones, more than 75% of them singletons, with over 2% in the top ten. Germline loops: CDR1 SGHVS, CDR2 FNYEAQ. Trimming took off 0 bases at V and 7 bases at J, with 15 bases between the two ends. The CDR3 consists of 16 residues. Sequenced material: peripheral blood, taken from a patient treated with radiotherapy plus ipilimumab. This sequence originates from a human donor with non-small cell lung cancer that progressed on radiotherapy plus ipilimumab. Some clones in this sample may be carry-over from other donors' samples. The rearrangement uses TRBV7-6 and TRBJ2-2; no definite D call. This CDR3 reads CASSLAIGSVGGELFF. The CDR3 DNA is TGTGCCAGCAGCTTAGCGATAGGTTCCGTCGGCGGGGAGCTGTTTTTT.